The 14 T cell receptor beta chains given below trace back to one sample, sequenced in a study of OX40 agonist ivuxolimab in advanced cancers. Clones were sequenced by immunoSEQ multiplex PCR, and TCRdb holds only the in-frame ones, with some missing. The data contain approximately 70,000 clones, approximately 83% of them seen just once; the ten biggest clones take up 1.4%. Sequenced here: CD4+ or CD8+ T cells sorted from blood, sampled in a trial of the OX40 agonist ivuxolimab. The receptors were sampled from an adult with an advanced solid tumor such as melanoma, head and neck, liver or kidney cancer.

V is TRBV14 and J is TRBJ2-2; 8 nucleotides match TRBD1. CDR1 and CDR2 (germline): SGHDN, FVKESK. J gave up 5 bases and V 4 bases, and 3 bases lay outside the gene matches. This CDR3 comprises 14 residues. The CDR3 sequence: CASSLRTGTGELFF. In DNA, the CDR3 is TGTGCCAGCAGCCTTCGGACAGGGACCGGGGAGCTGTTTTTT.

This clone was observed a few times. The DNA for the CDR3 is TGCGCCAGCAAGCTCGGGGAGGTGAACACTGAAGCTTTCTTT. Its translation is CASKLGEVNTEAFF. This chain connects TRBV5-1 to TRBJ1-1, with unresolved D. Trimming left V 6 bases short and J 0 bases short, with 12 bases between. Germline V gives CDR1 SGHRS, CDR2 YFSETQ. This CDR3 is 14 amino acids long.

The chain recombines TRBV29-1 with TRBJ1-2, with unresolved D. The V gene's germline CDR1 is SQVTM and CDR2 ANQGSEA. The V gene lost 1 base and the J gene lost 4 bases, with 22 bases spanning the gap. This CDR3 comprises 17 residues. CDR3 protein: CSVEGGGRETAPYGYTF. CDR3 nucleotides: TGCAGCGTTGAAGGGGGAGGACGGGAAACCGCTCCCTATGGCTACACCTTC.

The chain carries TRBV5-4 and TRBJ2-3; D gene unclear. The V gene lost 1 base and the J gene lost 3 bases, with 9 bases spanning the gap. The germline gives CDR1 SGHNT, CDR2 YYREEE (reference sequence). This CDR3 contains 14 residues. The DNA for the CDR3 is TGTGCCAGCAGCTTGATTCGAGTGACAGATACGCAGTATTTT. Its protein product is CASSLIRVTDTQYF. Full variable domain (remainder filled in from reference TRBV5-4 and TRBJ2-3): ETGVTQSPTHLIKTRGQQVTLRCSSQSGHNTVSWYQQALGQGPQFIFQYYREEENGRGNFPPRFSGLQFPNYSSELNVNALELDDSALYLCASSLIRVTDTQYFGPGTRLTVL.

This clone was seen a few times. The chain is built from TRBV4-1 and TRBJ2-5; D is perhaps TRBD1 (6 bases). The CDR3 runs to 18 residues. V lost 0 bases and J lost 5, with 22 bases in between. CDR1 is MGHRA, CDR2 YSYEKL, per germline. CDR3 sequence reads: CASSQDAQGNPARETQYF. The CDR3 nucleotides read TGCGCCAGCAGCCAAGATGCACAGGGAAATCCCGCTAGGGAGACCCAGTACTTC.

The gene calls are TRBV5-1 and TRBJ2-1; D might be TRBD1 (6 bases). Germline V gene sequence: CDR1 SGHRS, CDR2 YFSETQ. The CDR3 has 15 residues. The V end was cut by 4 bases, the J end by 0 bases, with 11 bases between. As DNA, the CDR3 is TGCGCCAGCAGCGGGGGCATTAGCTCCTACAATGAGCAGTTCTTC. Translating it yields CASSGGISSYNEQFF.

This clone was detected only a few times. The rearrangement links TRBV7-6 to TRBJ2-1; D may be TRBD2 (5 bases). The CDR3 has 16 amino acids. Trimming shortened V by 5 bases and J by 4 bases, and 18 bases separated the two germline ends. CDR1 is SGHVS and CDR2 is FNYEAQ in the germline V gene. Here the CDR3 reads CASSRRGNQLYNEQFF. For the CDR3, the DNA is TGTGCCAGCAGCAGACGGGGAAACCAACTATACAATGAGCAGTTCTTC.

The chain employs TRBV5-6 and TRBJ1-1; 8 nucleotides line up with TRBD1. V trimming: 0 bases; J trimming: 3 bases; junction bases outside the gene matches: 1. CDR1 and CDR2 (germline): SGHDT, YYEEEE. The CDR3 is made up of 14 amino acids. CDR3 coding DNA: TGTGCCAGCAGCTTGGGACAGGGGTACACTGAAGCTTTCTTT. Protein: CASSLGQGYTEAFF.

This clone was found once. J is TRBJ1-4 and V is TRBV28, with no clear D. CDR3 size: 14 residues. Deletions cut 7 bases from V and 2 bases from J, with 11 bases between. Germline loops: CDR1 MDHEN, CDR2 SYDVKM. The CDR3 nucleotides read TGTGCCAGCACCCTGACACACACTAATGAAAAACTGTTTTTT. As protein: CASTLTHTNEKLFF.

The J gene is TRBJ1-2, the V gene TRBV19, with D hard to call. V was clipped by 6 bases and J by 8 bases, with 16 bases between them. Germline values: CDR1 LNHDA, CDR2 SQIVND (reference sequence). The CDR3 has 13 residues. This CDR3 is CASSDQVRGGYTF. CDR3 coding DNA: TGTGCCAGTAGCGATCAGGTGCGAGGAGGCTACACCTTC. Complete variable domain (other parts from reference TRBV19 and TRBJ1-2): DGGITQSPKYLFRKEGQNVTLSCEQNLNHDAMYWYRQDPGQGLRLIYYSQIVNDFQKGDIAEGYSVSREKKESFPLTVTSAQKNPTAFYLCASSDQVRGGYTFGSGTRLTVV.

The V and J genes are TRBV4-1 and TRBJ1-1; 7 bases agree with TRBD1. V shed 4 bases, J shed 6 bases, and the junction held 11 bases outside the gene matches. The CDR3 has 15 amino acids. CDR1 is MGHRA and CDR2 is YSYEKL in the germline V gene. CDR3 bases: TGCGCCAGCAGCCCCCCTACAGGGGATTACGCTGAAGCTTTCTTT. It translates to CASSPPTGDYAEAFF.

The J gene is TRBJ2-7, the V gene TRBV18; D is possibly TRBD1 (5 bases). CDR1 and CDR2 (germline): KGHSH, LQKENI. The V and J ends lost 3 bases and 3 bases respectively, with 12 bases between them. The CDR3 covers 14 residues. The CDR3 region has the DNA TGTGCCAGCTCACCCAAGACTGACAGCTACGAGCAGTACTTC. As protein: CASSPKTDSYEQYF.

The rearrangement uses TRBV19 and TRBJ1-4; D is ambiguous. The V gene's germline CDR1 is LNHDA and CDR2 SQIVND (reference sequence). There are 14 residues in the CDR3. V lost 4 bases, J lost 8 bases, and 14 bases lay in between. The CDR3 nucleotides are TGTGCCAGTAGTACCCGGGCCCCGCAGGAAAAACTGTTTTTT. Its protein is CASSTRAPQEKLFF.

CDR3: CASSALGLAGAGELFF. In nucleotides, the CDR3 is TGTGCCAGCAGTGCCCTGGGACTAGCGGGGGCGGGGGAGCTGTTTTTT. The rearrangement uses TRBV6-1 and TRBJ2-2, with 14 bases lining up with TRBD2. The germline gives CDR1 MNHNS, CDR2 SASEGT. Trimming at V came to 4 bases and at J to 8 bases, leaving 6 bases not matched to a gene. There are 16 residues in the CDR3.